This is a list of T cell receptor beta chains from one sample in a study of shared clonotypes between healthy human individuals. Some clones are missing from TCRdb's copy, which holds only in-frame ones; the method was immunoSEQ multiplex PCR. This sample has around 2,100,000 clones, with over 85% found just once. Sequencing input: naive CD8+ T cells sorted from blood. The receptors here all came from a young man in good health. Both conserved end residues are part of each CDR3. D genes are given only for firm matches.

v_gene,d_gene,j_gene,CDR3nt,CDR3aa
TRBV25-1,.,TRBJ2-1,TGTGCCAGCAGTAAATGGGGAAACTACAATGAGCAGTTCTTC,CASSKWGNYNEQFF
TRBV6-4,TRBD1,TRBJ2-3,TGTGCCAGCAGTGACAGGGGACAGGGGGCAGCAGATACGCAGTATTTT,CASSDRGQGAADTQYF
TRBV2,.,TRBJ1-6,TGTGCCAGCAGTCTTACAGGGAGCTCCTATAATTCACCCCTCCACTTT,CASSLTGSSYNSPLHF
TRBV4-3,TRBD1,TRBJ2-7,TGCGCCAGCAGCCGAGGTCCTACCGGGACAGGGGTCCACGAGCAGTACTTC,CASSRGPTGTGVHEQYF
TRBV29-1,.,TRBJ2-5,TGCAGCGCACAGGAATCCGGAGAGACCCAGTACTTC,CSAQESGETQYF
TRBV6-4,TRBD2,TRBJ2-1,TGTGCCAGCAGATTACTAGCGGGAGGGCCCGATGAGCAGTTCTTC,CASRLLAGGPDEQFF
TRBV4-1,.,TRBJ1-1,TGCGCCAGCAGCAAAAGCGAGGGTCTGAACACTGAAGCTTTCTTT,CASSKSEGLNTEAFF
TRBV5-1,.,TRBJ2-4,TGCGCCAGCAGCTTGGATGGGGTGGCGACTATTCAGTACTTC,CASSLDGVATIQYF
TRBV13,.,TRBJ2-5,TGTGCCAGCAGCACCGGGGAAGAGGGGGGAGAGACCCAGTACTTC,CASSTGEEGGETQYF
TRBV19,.,TRBJ1-1,TGTGCCAGTATCCCCCCAAAGGGACGGATGAACACTGAAGCTTTCTTT,CASIPPKGRMNTEAFF
TRBV6-5,.,TRBJ1-1,TGTGCCAGCAGCATACAGGCCCGCACTGAAGCTTTCTTT,CASSIQARTEAFF
TRBV11-3,.,TRBJ1-4,TGTGCCAGCAGCTTAGACACAGGGAGCGAAGCTAATGAAAAACTGTTTTTT,CASSLDTGSEANEKLFF
TRBV4-1,.,TRBJ2-7,TGCGCCAGCAGCCAAGACCGGGACCGTAACGAGCAGTACTTC,CASSQDRDRNEQYF
TRBV28,TRBD1,TRBJ1-1,TGTGCCAGCAGTTTCTATCCCGGGACAGGGCGTCCTCTGAACACTGAAGCTTTCTTT,CASSFYPGTGRPLNTEAFF
TRBV11-1,TRBD1,TRBJ2-7,TGTGCCAGCAGCCCCCTAGAGGGACAGGGGTTCAACGAGCAGTACTTC,CASSPLEGQGFNEQYF
TRBV5-6,.,TRBJ2-1,TGTGCCAGCAGCTTGGATCCAGACAATGAGCAGTTCTTC,CASSLDPDNEQFF
TRBV5-6,.,TRBJ2-7,TGTGCCAGCAGCGTGGACGGCACCTACGAGCAGTACTTC,CASSVDGTYEQYF
TRBV19,TRBD1,TRBJ1-4,TGTGCCAGTAGTTATCGACAGGGGACTAATGAAAAACTGTTTTTT,CASSYRQGTNEKLFF
TRBV18,.,TRBJ1-6,TGTGCCAGCGCCGAGGGGACCTATAATTCACCCCTCCACTTT,CASAEGTYNSPLHF
TRBV10-3,TRBD2,TRBJ2-5,TGTGCCATCAGTGAGCTGGGGACTAGCGGGGAAGAGACCCAGTACTTC,CAISELGTSGEETQYF
TRBV7-9,.,TRBJ1-4,TGTGCCAGCAGCTTACCACGGGACACCATGGAATCAACTAATGAAAAACTGTTTTTT,CASSLPRDTMESTNEKLFF
TRBV4-2,.,TRBJ2-7,TGTGCCAGCAGCCAAGATCTGGAGGACTACGAGCAGTACTTC,CASSQDLEDYEQYF
TRBV2,.,TRBJ2-2,TGTGCCAGTGGCGGAGAAAACACCGGGGAGCTGTTTTTT,CASGGENTGELFF
TRBV9,.,TRBJ1-1,TGTGCCAGCAGGGGAGTAACGGGGATGAACACTGAAGCTTTCTTT,CASRGVTGMNTEAFF
TRBV27,TRBD2,TRBJ2-7,TGTGCCAGCAGTTCCCCCTTTACTAGCGGGAGCCACGAGCAGTACTTC,CASSSPFTSGSHEQYF